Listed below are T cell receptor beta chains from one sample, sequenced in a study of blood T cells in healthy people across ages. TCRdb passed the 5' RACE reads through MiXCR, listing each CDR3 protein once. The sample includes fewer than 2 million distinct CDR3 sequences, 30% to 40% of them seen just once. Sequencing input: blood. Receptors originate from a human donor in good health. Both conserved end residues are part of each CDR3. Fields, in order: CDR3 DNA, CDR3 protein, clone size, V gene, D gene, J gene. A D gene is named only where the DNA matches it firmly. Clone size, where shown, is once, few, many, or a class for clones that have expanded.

cdr3_nt: TGTGCCAGCAGCTTAGCGCGAGCGGGGGGGCGGAATGAGCAGTTCTTC
cdr3_aa: CASSLARAGGRNEQFF
clone_size: NA
v_call: TRBV7-2
d_call: TRBD2
j_call: TRBJ2-1

cdr3_nt: TGTGCCAGCAGCGCCAGGTTACAGGGATCGGATGGCTACACCTTC
cdr3_aa: CASSARLQGSDGYTF
clone_size: few
v_call: TRBV2
d_call: NA
j_call: TRBJ1-2

cdr3_nt: TGTGCCAGCTCACCAGAGACTGATAACTATGGCTACACCTTC
cdr3_aa: CASSPETDNYGYTF
clone_size: few
v_call: TRBV18
d_call: NA
j_call: TRBJ1-2

cdr3_nt: TGTGCCAGCAGCTCGCCTAGCGGGGGGGACTACAATGAGCAGTTCTTC
cdr3_aa: CASSSPSGGDYNEQFF
clone_size: NA
v_call: TRBV13
d_call: TRBD2
j_call: TRBJ2-1

cdr3_nt: TGTGCCAGCAGCTTTATGGGGGCCCCTGGCGGGCAGTACTTC
cdr3_aa: CASSFMGAPGGQYF
clone_size: few
v_call: TRBV7-2
d_call: NA
j_call: TRBJ2-5

cdr3_nt: TGCGCCAGCAGCTTCACAGGATCCCGCAATGAGCAGTTCTTC
cdr3_aa: CASSFTGSRNEQFF
clone_size: NA
v_call: TRBV5-1
d_call: NA
j_call: TRBJ2-1

cdr3_nt: TGCGCCAGCAGCCAAGAACTGGGACTAGGAGAGACCCAGTACTTC
cdr3_aa: CASSQELGLGETQYF
clone_size: many
v_call: TRBV4-3
d_call: TRBD2
j_call: TRBJ2-5

cdr3_nt: TGTGCCAGCAGTTACCGGGACAGAAAGGAAAAACTGTTTTTT
cdr3_aa: CASSYRDRKEKLFF
clone_size: few
v_call: TRBV6-6
d_call: TRBD1
j_call: TRBJ1-4

cdr3_nt: TGTGCCAGCAGTGAAGAACCGCCAAATTCACCCCTCCACTTT
cdr3_aa: CASSEEPPNSPLHF
clone_size: NA
v_call: TRBV6-1
d_call: NA
j_call: TRBJ1-6

cdr3_nt: TGCAGTGCTAGAGGTCGCGGGGGAGCTTTCTTT
cdr3_aa: CSARGRGGAFF
clone_size: few
v_call: TRBV20-1
d_call: NA
j_call: TRBJ1-1

cdr3_nt: TGCGCCAGCAGCTTGGGCGGGGGGGCCTCTAAAGAGCAGTTCTTC
cdr3_aa: CASSLGGGASKEQFF
clone_size: NA
v_call: TRBV5-1
d_call: TRBD2
j_call: TRBJ2-1

cdr3_nt: TGTGCCAGCAGCCTGGGGACAGGGGTAGAGGGCTATGGCTACACCTTC
cdr3_aa: CASSLGTGVEGYGYTF
clone_size: NA
v_call: TRBV7-3
d_call: TRBD1
j_call: TRBJ1-2

cdr3_nt: TGTGCCACCAGCAGAGGAGCCGAATACAATGAGCAGTTCTTC
cdr3_aa: CATSRGAEYNEQFF
clone_size: NA
v_call: TRBV15
d_call: NA
j_call: TRBJ2-1

cdr3_nt: TGCAGTGCTAGCGGGGGACACCAAGAGACCCAGTACTTC
cdr3_aa: CSASGGHQETQYF
clone_size: few
v_call: TRBV20-1
d_call: NA
j_call: TRBJ2-5

cdr3_nt: TGTGCCAACAGCTTCCAGTCCGGGACAGGGGGTCCAGATACGCAGTATTTT
cdr3_aa: CANSFQSGTGGPDTQYF
clone_size: NA
v_call: TRBV7-3
d_call: TRBD1
j_call: TRBJ2-3

cdr3_nt: TGCGCCAGCAGCCAAGTTTCCGGGGGCCGTGAGCAGTTCTTC
cdr3_aa: CASSQVSGGREQFF
clone_size: NA
v_call: TRBV4-1
d_call: NA
j_call: TRBJ2-1

cdr3_nt: TGCGCCAGCAGCTTGGCCGGGATCGGCGAGCAGTACTTC
cdr3_aa: CASSLAGIGEQYF
clone_size: few
v_call: TRBV5-1
d_call: NA
j_call: TRBJ2-7

cdr3_nt: TGTGCCAGCAGCCAAGAGTGGACAGTACAAGAGACCCAGTACTTC
cdr3_aa: CASSQEWTVQETQYF
clone_size: NA
v_call: TRBV3-1
d_call: NA
j_call: TRBJ2-5

cdr3_nt: TGCGCCAGCAGCTACCGGGACAGGGGTCAGGATGAGCAGTTCTTC
cdr3_aa: CASSYRDRGQDEQFF
clone_size: few
v_call: TRBV5-1
d_call: TRBD1
j_call: TRBJ2-1

cdr3_nt: TGTGCCAGCAGCCCCGACAGGCTTATGGCCGAGCAGTACTTC
cdr3_aa: CASSPDRLMAEQYF
clone_size: NA
v_call: TRBV6-6
d_call: NA
j_call: TRBJ2-7

cdr3_nt: TGTGCCAGCAGCGGGGAGGGCGGCTATGGCTACACCTTC
cdr3_aa: CASSGEGGYGYTF
clone_size: NA
v_call: TRBV9
d_call: NA
j_call: TRBJ1-2

cdr3_nt: TGCGCCAGCAGCCAAATCGGGGGGGCAGGCTATGGCTACACCTTC
cdr3_aa: CASSQIGGAGYGYTF
clone_size: NA
v_call: TRBV4-1
d_call: NA
j_call: TRBJ1-2

cdr3_nt: TGCGCCAGCAGCTCCGACACTCCAGGCAGAAACATTCAGTACTTC
cdr3_aa: CASSSDTPGRNIQYF
clone_size: few
v_call: TRBV5-1
d_call: NA
j_call: TRBJ2-4